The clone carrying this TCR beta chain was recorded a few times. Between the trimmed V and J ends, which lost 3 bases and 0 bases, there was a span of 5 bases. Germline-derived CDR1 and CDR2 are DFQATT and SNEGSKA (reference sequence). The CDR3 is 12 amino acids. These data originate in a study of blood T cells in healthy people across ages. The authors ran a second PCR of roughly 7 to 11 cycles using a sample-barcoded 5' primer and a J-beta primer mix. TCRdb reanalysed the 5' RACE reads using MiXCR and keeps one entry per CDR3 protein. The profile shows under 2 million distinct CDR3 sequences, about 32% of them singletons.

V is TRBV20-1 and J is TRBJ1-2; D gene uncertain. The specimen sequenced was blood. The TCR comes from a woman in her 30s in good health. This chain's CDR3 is CSARPTNYGYTF. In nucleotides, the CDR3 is TGCAGTGCTAGGCCTACTAACTATGGCTACACCTTC.